This T cell receptor (beta chain) was profiled in a study of T cells in Graves' hyperthyroidism and ophthalmopathy. Trimming cost V 8 bases and J 1 base, with 3 bases left between them. The CDR3 runs 11 residues. Notes on this clonotype: A read error may be the cause here, since a much bigger clone is one base away.

TCR beta CDR3 regions were amplified from RNA transcripts. A first-round RT-PCR of the TCR CDR3 used the HTBI primer set. TCRdb reprocessed the multiplex PCR reads via MiXCR and lists one record per CDR3 protein. The profile covers about 540,000 distinct CDR3 sequences, with roughly 46% appearing a single time and nearly 8.5% taken by the ten largest. The chain uses TRBV12-3 or TRBV12-4 and TRBJ1-3, with D hard to call. This clonotype was sampled from a young woman with Graves' hyperthyroidism. Sequencing was performed on peripheral blood or thyroid tissue (not recorded which). CDR3 nucleotides: TGTGCCAGCCAATCTGGAAACACCATATATTTT. Its protein product is CASQSGNTIYF.